This T cell receptor beta chain was recorded in a study of read filtering for tumor transcriptome and immune sequencing. The CDR3 is made up of 13 amino acids. The trim removed 6 bases at V and 7 bases at J, leaving 4 bases unmatched. Germline V gene sequence: CDR1 LNHDA, CDR2 SQIVND (reference sequence). This clonotype was found many times. Every patient had bone marrow sampled while the disease was active. This library used roughly 400 ng RNA and molecular barcoded adaptors spanning alpha/delta and beta/gamma chains. TCRdb used MiXCR to reprocess the reads, holding one entry per CDR3 protein. In the table there are some 62,000 distinct CDR3 sequences, roughly 13% of which are singletons.

This chain links TRBV19 with TRBJ2-1, with 9 nucleotides matching TRBD2. The sequencing input was a population of CD138-negative cells sorted from bone marrow. This TCR was recovered from a donor at least 40 years old with multiple myeloma. The CDR3 is CASSIGLANEQFF. For the CDR3, the DNA is TGTGCCAGTAGCATCGGACTAGCGAATGAGCAGTTCTTC.